This T cell receptor beta chain was recorded in a study of T cell repertoires in cytomegalovirus infection. Overall study: CMV infection and matching HLA type were both indicated by public TCR beta signatures. Study-wide findings and caveats: In two of eight donors, the top clonotype was HLA-C-restricted CMV-specific.

CDR3 length equals 12 residues. Per the germline V gene, CDR1 is SNHLY and CDR2 is FYNNEI. This clonotype was counted only a few times. Its specificity is not known. At one boundary the junction diverges from the germline segment, which might be a read error. One entry per CDR3 protein, called by TCRdb with MiXCR from the reads. Of more than 150,000 distinct CDR3 sequences listed, roughly a fifth were seen once; the top ten hold 2.5% to 3%. The J gene is TRBJ2-7, the V gene TRBV2, with D perhaps given as TRBD1 or TRBD2 (5 bases each). The TCR comes from a human donor in good health (CMV status not recorded). Some clones in this sample may be carry-over from other donors' samples. Sequencing used PBMCs. In DNA, the CDR3 is TGTGCCAGCAGTGACGAGGGGCTGCTTTGGAACTTC. Translated: CASSDEGLLWNF.